One T cell receptor (beta chain) is described in this entry. The antigen is undetermined. Germline assignment: CDR1 MNHNS and CDR2 SASEGT. The junction had 2 bases not matched to a gene; V was cut back by 5 bases and J by 3 bases. CDR3 length equals 15 residues. The donors belonged to the roughly 110-subject validation cohort, separate from the roughly 600-subject first cohort. Using immunoSEQ multiplex PCR, the repertoire was profiled, and TCRdb retains in-frame clones only, with some absent. Of over 85,000 clones in the sample, roughly 95% were seen once. The source of the sample is a study of cytomegalovirus exposure and HLA in healthy donors. Study-level points and caveats: The study labeled approximately 150 TCR beta chains cytomegalovirus-associated. In the roughly 120 validation repertoires, a later analysis found that first-cohort TCR clusters tended to co-occur. Most TCR sequences were seen very rarely across donors, but some public TCRs occurred in many.

J is TRBJ2-3 and V is TRBV6-1; 13 bases fit TRBD2. This clonotype originated in a woman aged 18-35 years in good health and CMV-seronegative. The sample was PBMCs. CDR3: CASSLLAGGTDTQYF. The CDR3 coding sequence is TGTGCCAGCAGTTTACTAGCGGGAGGGACAGATACGCAGTATTTT.